The 28 T cell receptor beta chains reported below all come from one sample, sequenced in a study of cytomegalovirus exposure and HLA in healthy donors. Primers: 60 Vbeta forward and 13 Jbeta reverse. The assay was immunoSEQ multiplex PCR, and TCRdb's table has in-frame clones only and misses some. The sample has under 200,000 clones, 65% to 85% seen once; the top ten hold around 5.8%. The specimen sequenced was PBMCs. The receptors were gathered from a male donor in good health and CMV-seropositive.

The chain carries TRBV27 and TRBJ2-1; 9 positions agree with TRBD2. This CDR3 is 18 amino acids long. From germline, CDR1 is MNHEY and CDR2 SMNVEV (reference sequence). V lost 5 bases, J lost 6 bases, and 17 bases stayed unmatched. The CDR3 DNA is TGTGCCAGCAGTCCGCGCCCCTTAGCGGGAGTCAGGGGCAATGAGCAGTTCTTC. Translated: CASSPRPLAGVRGNEQFF.

This chain joins TRBV11-3 and TRBJ2-3; D not certain. This CDR3 contains 12 residues. The germline V gene encodes CDR1 SGHNT and CDR2 YENEEA. The V end was cut by 4 bases, the J end by 3 bases, with 5 bases between. The CDR3 DNA reads as TGTGCCAGCAGCTCACATACAGATACGCAGTATTTT. Translation: CASSSHTDTQYF.

This chain joins TRBV7-9 and TRBJ2-5, with TRBD1 matching 8 bases. Trimming cost V 5 bases and J 5 bases; bases outside gene matches: 7. This CDR3 comprises 14 residues. The V gene's germline CDR1 is SEHNR and CDR2 FQNEAQ (reference sequence). CDR3 sequence (DNA): TGTGCCAGCAGCCGTCAGGGGGCGAGGGAGACCCAGTACTTC. Amino acid sequence: CASSRQGARETQYF.

CDR3 sequence: CASSQPGAPLHF. For the CDR3, the DNA is TGCGCCAGCAGCCAACCAGGGGCACCCCTCCACTTT. The chain has TRBV5-1 and TRBJ1-6; D possibly corresponds to TRBD1 (6 bases). The CDR3 spans 12 residues. Trimming cost V 4 bases and J 11 bases, with 10 bases left between them. Germline V CDR1 and CDR2: SGHRS, YFSETQ.

The chain has TRBV4-2 and TRBJ2-7; 13 bases fit TRBD2. After removal of 3 bases from V and 2 bases from J, the junction contained 7 bases not matched to a gene. CDR1 LGHNA and CDR2 YNFKEQ come from the germline V gene. There are 17 residues in the CDR3. Here the CDR3 reads CASSQKEGTSGTYEQYF. The DNA of the CDR3 is TGTGCCAGCAGCCAGAAGGAAGGGACTAGCGGGACCTACGAGCAGTACTTC.

The chain recombines TRBV10-3 with TRBJ1-4, with D uncertain. Trimming removed 1 base at V and 7 bases at J, with 7 bases between. The V gene's germline CDR1 is ENHRY and CDR2 SYGVKD. This CDR3 is 13 amino acids long. The DNA of the CDR3 is TGTGCCATCAGTGAGTTCGGAGGTGAAAAACTGTTTTTT. Residues: CAISEFGGEKLFF.

This clone was detected once. The chain has TRBV18 and TRBJ1-1; TRBD1 agrees at 10 bases. The length of the CDR3 is 13 residues. The germline V gene encodes CDR1 KGHSH and CDR2 LQKENI. The junction had 2 bases not matched to a gene; V was cut back by 6 bases and J by 4 bases. The CDR3 bases are TGTGCCAGCTCGCGGGACAGGGGCACTGAAGCTTTCTTT. Residues: CASSRDRGTEAFF.

The chain couples TRBV7-2 to TRBJ2-7; tentative D call: TRBD2 (6 bases). CDR1 and CDR2 (germline): SGHTA, FQGNSA. Trimming removed 3 bases at V and 1 base at J, with 10 bases between. CDR3 size: 14 residues. In DNA, the CDR3 is TGTGCCAGCAGCTTCGGCGGGACTTCCTACGAGCAGTACTTC. This sequence encodes CASSFGGTSYEQYF.

The gene calls are TRBV11-2 and TRBJ2-5, with 7 bases lining up with TRBD2. Germline V CDR1 and CDR2: SGHAT, FQNNGV. The CDR3 consists of 14 residues. V trimming: 5 bases; J trimming: 10 bases; junction bases outside the gene matches: 13. The CDR3 bases are TGTGCCAGCAGCCCAGATACTAGCGCCGTTGGCCAGTACTTC. Its translation: CASSPDTSAVGQYF.

This sequence joins TRBV30 and TRBJ1-2; 9 nucleotides agree with TRBD1. Germline V lookup: CDR1 GTSNPN, CDR2 SVGIG (reference sequence). Trimming removed 5 bases from V and 8 bases from J; junction bases left unmatched: 9. The CDR3 runs to 13 residues. The chain's CDR3 is CAWDPGTGTGYTF. The CDR3 region has the DNA TGTGCCTGGGACCCCGGGACAGGGACCGGCTACACCTTC.

This clone showed up just a few times. The V gene is TRBV5-8, the J gene TRBJ2-7; D uncertain. Looked up from germline, CDR1 is SGHTS and CDR2 is YDEGEE. V was pared by 0 bases and J by 4 bases, with 8 bases between. This CDR3 has 13 amino acids. The CDR3 DNA follows: TGTGCCAGCAGCTTGGCCTCACTTTACGAGCAGTACTTC. This translates into CASSLASLYEQYF.

The rearrangement joins TRBV7-2 to TRBJ1-2, with D possibly matching TRBD1 (6 bases). Per germline, CDR1 SGHTA and CDR2 FQGNSA. Trimming left V 10 bases short and J 4 bases short, with 10 bases between. The CDR3 contains 11 residues. The CDR3 DNA is TGTGCCATTGACAGGTCCTATGGCTACACCTTC. It yields the protein CAIDRSYGYTF.

V and J are TRBV6-5 and TRBJ1-5, with 8 bases fitting TRBD1. Trimming took 6 bases from V and 11 from J; bases not matched to a gene: 9. In germline, CDR1 is MNHEY, CDR2 SVGAGI. This CDR3 region has 13 residues. The CDR3 nucleotides read TGTGCCAGCAGCCGCATCCAGGGGGCGGCCCAGCATTTT. Its protein is CASSRIQGAAQHF.

J is TRBJ1-2 and V is TRBV7-2; TRBD1 matches at 10 bases. The CDR3 consists of 15 residues. V was pared by 1 base and J by 3 bases, with 2 bases of the junction left unmatched. Germline V gene lookup returns CDR1 SGHTA and CDR2 FQGNSA. CDR3 loop: CASSLVGQGDYGYTF. As DNA, the CDR3 is TGTGCCAGCAGCTTAGTCGGACAGGGGGACTATGGCTACACCTTC. Looking up the rest from reference TRBV7-2 and TRBJ1-2 gives the full variable domain: GAGVSQSPSNKVTEKGKDVELRCDPISGHTALYWYRQSLGQGLEFLIYFQGNSAPDKSGLPSDRFSAERTGGSVSTLTIQRTQQEDSAVYLCASSLVGQGDYGYTFGSGTRLTVV.

To note about this clone: Compared with germline, one end of the junction differs, possibly owing to a read error. The V gene is TRBV18, the J gene TRBJ1-4, with 9 bases lining up with TRBD1. This CDR3 has 15 amino acids. Germline values: CDR1 KGHSH, CDR2 LQKENI. The CDR3 spells CASSSPGQGSEKLFF. Here the CDR3 DNA reads TGTGCCAGCTCATCACCGGGACAGGGCTCGGAAAAACTGTTTTTT.

The chain uses TRBV5-6 and TRBJ2-7; TRBD2 matches at 9 bases. The length of the CDR3 is 15 residues. Trimming removed 3 bases from V and 4 bases from J; junction bases left unmatched: 8. Germline V gives CDR1 SGHDT, CDR2 YYEEEE. DNA of the CDR3: TGTGCCAGCAGCTCGGTAGGGACTAGCATGTACGAGCAGTACTTC. Its protein product is CASSSVGTSMYEQYF.

This chain links TRBV18 with TRBJ1-1; 10 nucleotides agree with TRBD1. V dropped 2 bases and J dropped 4; count of bases not matched to a gene: 4. The CDR3 sequence is 15 residues long. Germline assignment: CDR1 KGHSH and CDR2 LQKENI. The CDR3 sequence is CASSPGTGEGTEAFF. DNA of the CDR3: TGTGCCAGCTCACCAGGGACAGGGGAGGGCACTGAAGCTTTCTTT.

In DNA, the CDR3 is TGTGCCAGCAGCTTTTCGGTAGACACTGAAGCTTTCTTT. It yields the protein CASSFSVDTEAFF. The chain links TRBV7-3 to TRBJ1-1; D is unresolved. The ends were cut back, 3 bases at V and 3 bases at J, with 8 bases in the middle. The CDR3 runs to 13 residues. The germline V gene has CDR1 SGHTA and CDR2 FQGTGA.

This CDR3 is CASSHGTVSYEQYF. In nucleotides, the CDR3 is TGCGCCAGCAGCCACGGGACAGTTTCCTACGAGCAGTACTTC. This chain connects TRBV5-1 to TRBJ2-7; 7 nucleotides match TRBD1. From germline, CDR1 is SGHRS and CDR2 YFSETQ. The CDR3 covers 14 residues. V was clipped by 4 bases and J by 1 base; unmatched bases: 5.

The chain recombines TRBV27 with TRBJ2-1; D unclear. V lost 2 bases and J lost 1, with 6 bases in between. The germline CDR1 and CDR2 sequences are MNHEY and SMNVEV (reference sequence). There are 14 residues in the CDR3. This chain's CDR3 is CASSLVRSYNEQFF. The CDR3 region has the DNA TGTGCCAGCAGTTTAGTTCGGTCCTACAATGAGCAGTTCTTC.

This clone was found once. CDR3 bases: TGTGCAAGTCGCTTAGTTCCAGCGGGAGTTCACGGGGAGCTGTTTTTT. Translation: CASRLVPAGVHGELFF. V usage is TRBV12-2 and J usage is TRBJ2-2; the table gives TRBD2 as D, unverified against the DNA. TRBV12-2 is noted as a pseudogene. The CDR3 contains 16 residues.

The rearrangement uses TRBV27 and TRBJ1-2; D remains ambiguous. Trimming took off 7 bases at V and 3 bases at J, with 12 bases between the two ends. Germline CDR1 reads MNHEY; CDR2 reads SMNVEV (reference sequence). The CDR3 loop spans 13 amino acids. The CDR3 protein is CASTSAEDYGYTF. The CDR3, as DNA: TGTGCCAGCACCTCCGCCGAGGACTATGGCTACACCTTC.

The chain is built from TRBV5-1 and TRBJ2-2, with TRBD1 identical over 7 bases. Looked up from germline, CDR1 is SGHRS and CDR2 is YFSETQ. With 6 bases clipped from V and 6 bases from J, the junction kept 8 bases outside the gene matches. CDR3 length equals 14 residues. Here the CDR3 DNA reads TGCGCCAGCACCAAGGGGGCTGTGTCCGGGGAGCTGTTTTTT. Its protein product is CASTKGAVSGELFF.

This clone was observed once. The chain combines TRBV6-5 with TRBJ1-4, with 8 nucleotides matching TRBD1. Losses at the gene ends were 3 bases for V and 11 bases for J; bases not matched to a gene: 5. The germline V gene has CDR1 MNHEY and CDR2 SVGAGI. CDR3 size: 13 residues. The CDR3 loop reads CASSYNGQGKLFF. The CDR3 DNA reads as TGTGCCAGCAGTTATAACGGACAGGGTAAACTGTTTTTT.

The chain recombines TRBV7-2 with TRBJ2-6; possible D gene TRBD1, 5 bases. The V gene's germline CDR1 is SGHTA and CDR2 FQGNSA. CDR3 length equals 15 residues. V dropped 3 bases and J dropped 2 bases, with 8 bases sitting between them. The CDR3, as DNA: TGTGCCAGCAGCTTGGCAGGGACTGGGGCCAACGTCCTGACTTTC. This sequence encodes CASSLAGTGANVLTF.

The chain couples TRBV25-1 to TRBJ2-5; D uncertain. Trimming cost V 10 bases and J 1 base, with 10 bases left between them. The CDR3 is 12 amino acids. From germline, CDR1 is MGHDK and CDR2 SYGVNS. CDR3 sequence: CAIEISQETQYF. CDR3 in DNA: TGTGCCATCGAGATATCCCAAGAGACCCAGTACTTC. Variable domain in full (rest from reference TRBV25-1 and TRBJ2-5): EADIYQTPRYLVIGTGKKITLECSQTMGHDKMYWYQQDPGMELHLIHYSYGVNSTEKGDLSSESTVSRIRTEHFPLTLESARPSHTSQYLCAIEISQETQYFGPGTRLLVL.

CDR3 nucleotides: TGTGCCTGGAGTACCAGGGGGCCTACCTACGAGCAGTACTTC. It translates to CAWSTRGPTYEQYF. The J gene is TRBJ2-7, the V gene TRBV30; TRBD1 aligns across 8 bases. J gave up 2 bases and V 2 bases, and 5 bases lay outside the gene matches. The germline CDR1 and CDR2 sequences are GTSNPN and SVGIG (reference sequence). CDR3 size: 14 residues.

The chain links TRBV19 to TRBJ2-2; maybe TRBD1 (6 bases). Germline V gene sequence: CDR1 LNHDA, CDR2 SQIVND (reference sequence). The CDR3 contains 14 residues. V was shortened by 3 bases and J by 3 bases, with 8 bases between the two germline ends. CDR3: CASSIRGYTGELFF. CDR3 DNA sequence: TGTGCCAGTAGTATTAGGGGGTACACCGGGGAGCTGTTTTTT.